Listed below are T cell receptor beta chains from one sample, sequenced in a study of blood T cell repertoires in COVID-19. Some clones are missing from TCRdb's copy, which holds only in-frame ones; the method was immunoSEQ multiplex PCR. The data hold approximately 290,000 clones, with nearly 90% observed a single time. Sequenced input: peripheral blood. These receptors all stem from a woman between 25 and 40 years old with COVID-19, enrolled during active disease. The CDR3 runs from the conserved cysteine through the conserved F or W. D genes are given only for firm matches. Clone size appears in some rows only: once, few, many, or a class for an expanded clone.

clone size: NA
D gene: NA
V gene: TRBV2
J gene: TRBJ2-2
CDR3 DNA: TGTGCCAGCAGTGTAAACCGGGACTTAGCGAACACCGGGGAGCTGTTTTTT
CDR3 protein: CASSVNRDLANTGELFF

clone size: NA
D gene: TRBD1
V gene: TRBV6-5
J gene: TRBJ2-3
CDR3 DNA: TGTGCCAGCAGTTACGGACAGGGTACCGATACGCAGTATTTT
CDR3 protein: CASSYGQGTDTQYF

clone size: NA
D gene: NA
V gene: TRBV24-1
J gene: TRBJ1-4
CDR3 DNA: TGTGCCACCATTTGCCCCGGGACAACTAATGAAAAACTGTTTTTT
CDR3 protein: CATICPGTTNEKLFF

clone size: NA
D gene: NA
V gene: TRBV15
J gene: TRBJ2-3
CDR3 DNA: TGTGCCACCAGCAGAGATTTCGCAGATACGCAGTATTTT
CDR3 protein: CATSRDFADTQYF

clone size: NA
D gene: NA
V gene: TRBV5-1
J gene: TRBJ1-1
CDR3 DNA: TGCGCCAGCAGCTTGGGTTCAGAAGCTTTCTTT
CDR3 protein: CASSLGSEAFF

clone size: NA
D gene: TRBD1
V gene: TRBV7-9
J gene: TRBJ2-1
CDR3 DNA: TGTGCCAGCAGCTTAGGACAGGGATCAGGGGAGCAGTTCTTC
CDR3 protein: CASSLGQGSGEQFF

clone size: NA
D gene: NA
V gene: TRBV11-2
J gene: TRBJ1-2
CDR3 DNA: TGTGCCAGCAGCTCCTCTTCGGGCTACACCTTC
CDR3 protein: CASSSSSGYTF

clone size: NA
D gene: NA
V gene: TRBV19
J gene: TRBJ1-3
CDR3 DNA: TGTGCCAGTAGTATAACAGGCGACACCATATATTTT
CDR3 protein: CASSITGDTIYF

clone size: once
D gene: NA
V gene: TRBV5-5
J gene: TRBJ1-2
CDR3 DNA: TGTGCCAGCAGCTTGGAAGGAACGGGGGGCTACACCTTC
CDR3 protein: CASSLEGTGGYTF

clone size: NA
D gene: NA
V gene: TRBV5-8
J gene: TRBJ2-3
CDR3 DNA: TGTGCCAGCAGCTTACGGGGTAGCACAGATACGCAGTATTTT
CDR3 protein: CASSLRGSTDTQYF

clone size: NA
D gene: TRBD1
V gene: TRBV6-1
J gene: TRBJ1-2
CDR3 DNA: TGTGCCAGCAGTGAAGGGAAGGGGGCCTACTATGGCTACACCTTC
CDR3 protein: CASSEGKGAYYGYTF

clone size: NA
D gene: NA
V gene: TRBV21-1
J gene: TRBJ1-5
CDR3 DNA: TGTGCCAGCAACCCCGACAGAAGCAATCAGCCCCAGCATTTT
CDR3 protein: CASNPDRSNQPQHF

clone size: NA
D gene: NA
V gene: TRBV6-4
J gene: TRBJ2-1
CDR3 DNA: TGTGCCAGCAGTGACTCGAAATTCGAGGTATCTGAGCAGTTCTTC
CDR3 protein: CASSDSKFEVSEQFF

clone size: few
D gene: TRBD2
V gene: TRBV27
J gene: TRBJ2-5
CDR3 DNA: TGTGCCAGCAGTCTGACTAGCGTCCAAGAGACCCAGTACTTC
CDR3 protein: CASSLTSVQETQYF

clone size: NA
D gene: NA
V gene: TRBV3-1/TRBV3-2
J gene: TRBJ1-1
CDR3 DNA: TGTGCCAGCAGCCATCTTGAGGGCACTGAAGCTTTCTTT
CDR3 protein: CASSHLEGTEAFF

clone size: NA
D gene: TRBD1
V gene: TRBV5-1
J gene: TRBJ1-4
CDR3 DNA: TGCGCCAGCAGCACCGCCCAGGGGGCTGGCGAAAAACTGTTTTTT
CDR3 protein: CASSTAQGAGEKLFF

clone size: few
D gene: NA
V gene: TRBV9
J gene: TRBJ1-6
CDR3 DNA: TGTGCCAGCAGCGTAGCGCAGTATAATTCACCCCTCCACTTT
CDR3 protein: CASSVAQYNSPLHF

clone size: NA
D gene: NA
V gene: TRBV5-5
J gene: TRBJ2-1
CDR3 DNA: TGTGCCAGCAGCACCCGGGACACTGACTACAATGAGCAGTTCTTC
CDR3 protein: CASSTRDTDYNEQFF

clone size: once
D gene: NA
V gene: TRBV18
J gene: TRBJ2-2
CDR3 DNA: TGTGCCAGCTCACTCTTCACAGGGTCGGACACCGGGGAGCTGTTTTTT
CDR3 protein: CASSLFTGSDTGELFF

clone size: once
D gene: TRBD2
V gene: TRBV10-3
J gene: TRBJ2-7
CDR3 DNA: TGTGCCATCAGTGAATTGGGAGGGGAGTACGAGCAGTACTTC
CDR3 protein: CAISELGGEYEQYF

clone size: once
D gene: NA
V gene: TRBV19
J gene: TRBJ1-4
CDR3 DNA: TGTGCCAGTAGTATCGAGCTCAGGGGTCTAACTAATGAAAAACTGTTTTTT
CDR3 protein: CASSIELRGLTNEKLFF

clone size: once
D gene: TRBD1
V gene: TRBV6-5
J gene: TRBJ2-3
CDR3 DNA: TGTGCCAGCAGCCTACAGGGGAACACAGATACGCAGTATTTT
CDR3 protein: CASSLQGNTDTQYF

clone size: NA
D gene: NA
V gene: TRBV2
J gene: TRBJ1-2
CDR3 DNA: TGTGCCAGCGAGAGGATTTCAAACTATGGCTACACCTTC
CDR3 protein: CASERISNYGYTF

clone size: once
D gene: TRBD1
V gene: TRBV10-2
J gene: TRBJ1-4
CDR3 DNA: TGCGCCAGCAGTGATGGTGGGACAGGGCGCGAAAAACTGTTTTTT
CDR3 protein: CASSDGGTGREKLFF

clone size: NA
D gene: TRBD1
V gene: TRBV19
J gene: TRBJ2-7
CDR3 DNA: TGTGCCAGTAGTATTCCAGGGGGCGCTTCCTACGAGCAGTACTTC
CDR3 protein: CASSIPGGASYEQYF

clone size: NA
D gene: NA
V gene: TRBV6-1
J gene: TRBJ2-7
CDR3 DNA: TGTGCCAGCAGTGAAGCTGGCGGGCCCGAGCAGTACTTC
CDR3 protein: CASSEAGGPEQYF

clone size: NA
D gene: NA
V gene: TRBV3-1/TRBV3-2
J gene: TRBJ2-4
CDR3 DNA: TGTGCCAGCAGCCAAAACTCCAAAAACATTCAGTACTTC
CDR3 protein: CASSQNSKNIQYF

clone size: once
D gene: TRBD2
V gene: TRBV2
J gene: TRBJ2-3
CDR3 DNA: TGTGCCAGCAGGCCCAGGACTAGCGGGGCCCCAGATACGCAGTATTTT
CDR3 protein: CASRPRTSGAPDTQYF

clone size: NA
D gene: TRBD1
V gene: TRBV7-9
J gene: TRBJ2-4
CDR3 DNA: TGTGCCAGCAGCACCCGACAGGGGGCAAACATTCAGTACTTC
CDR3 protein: CASSTRQGANIQYF

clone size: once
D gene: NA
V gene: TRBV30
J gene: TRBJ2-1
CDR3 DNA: TGTGCCTCAGGGGGGCTAGCCTCGGGCGAGCAGTTCTTC
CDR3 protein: CASGGLASGEQFF

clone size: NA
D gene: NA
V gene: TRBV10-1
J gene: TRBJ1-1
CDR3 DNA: TGCGCCACCGCCGCTACTGGTGACACTGAAGCTTTCTTT
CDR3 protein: CATAATGDTEAFF

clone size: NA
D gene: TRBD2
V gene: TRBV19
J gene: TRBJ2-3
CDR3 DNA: TGTGCCAGTAGCCTACACGGGACTAGGGCAGATACGCAGTATTTT
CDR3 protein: CASSLHGTRADTQYF

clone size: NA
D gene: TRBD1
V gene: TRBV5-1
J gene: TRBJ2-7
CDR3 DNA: TGCGCCAGCAGCAAGGATGGGACAGGTAGCTCCTACGAGCAGTACTTC
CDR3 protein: CASSKDGTGSSYEQYF

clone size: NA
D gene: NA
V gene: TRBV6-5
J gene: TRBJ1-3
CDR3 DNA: TGTGCCGCCTCGACAGGCCTCTTCTCTGGAAACACCATATATTTT
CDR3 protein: CAASTGLFSGNTIYF

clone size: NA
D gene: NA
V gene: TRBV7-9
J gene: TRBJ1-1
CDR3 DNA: TGTGCCAGCAGCAGAGCGGGTGGGGTTGCGGCTTTCTTT
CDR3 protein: CASSRAGGVAAFF

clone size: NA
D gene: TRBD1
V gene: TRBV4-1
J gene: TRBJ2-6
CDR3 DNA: TGCGCCAGCAGCCCGGGGACAGGGCGGGGGGCCAACGTCCTGACTTTC
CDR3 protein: CASSPGTGRGANVLTF

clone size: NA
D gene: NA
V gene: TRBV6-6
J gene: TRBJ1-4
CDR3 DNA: TGTGCCAGCAGACTCGGAACCGGGGGTCTATATGAAAAACTGTTTTTT
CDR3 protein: CASRLGTGGLYEKLFF

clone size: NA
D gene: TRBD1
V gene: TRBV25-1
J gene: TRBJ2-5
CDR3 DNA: TGTGCCAGCAGTACCCACAGGGGTCCTGGGGAGACCCAGTACTTC
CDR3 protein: CASSTHRGPGETQYF

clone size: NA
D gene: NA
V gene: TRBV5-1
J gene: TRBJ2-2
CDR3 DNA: TGCGCTTCTCAGGGGGAGGTTGAGATGAACACCGGGGAGCTGTTTTTT
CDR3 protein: CASQGEVEMNTGELFF

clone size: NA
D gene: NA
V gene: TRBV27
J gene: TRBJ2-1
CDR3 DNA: TGTGCCAGCAGTACCAGGACAGACACAAACTACAATGAGCAGTTCTTC
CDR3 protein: CASSTRTDTNYNEQFF

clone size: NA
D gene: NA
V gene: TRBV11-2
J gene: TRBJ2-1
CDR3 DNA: TGTGCCAGCAGCTCCCCATTGTCTTACGGGGAGCAGTTCTTC
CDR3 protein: CASSSPLSYGEQFF

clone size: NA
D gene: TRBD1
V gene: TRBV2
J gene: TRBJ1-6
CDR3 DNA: TGTGCCAGCAGCCGAGGACAGGGGGCTTCACCCCTCCACTTT
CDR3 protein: CASSRGQGASPLHF

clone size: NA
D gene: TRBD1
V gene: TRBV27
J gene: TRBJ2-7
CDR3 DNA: TGTGCCAGCATCGGACAGGGCCACGAGCAGTACTTC
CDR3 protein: CASIGQGHEQYF

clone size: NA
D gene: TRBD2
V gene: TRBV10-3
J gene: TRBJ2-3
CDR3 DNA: TGTGCCATCAGTGGAAGCGGGGGGGCTAGCACAGATACGCAGTATTTT
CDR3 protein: CAISGSGGASTDTQYF

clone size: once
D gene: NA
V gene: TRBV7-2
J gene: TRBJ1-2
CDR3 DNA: TGTGCCAGCAGCCCGCAGACAGGCCTCCGCGGCTACACCTTC
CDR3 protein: CASSPQTGLRGYTF

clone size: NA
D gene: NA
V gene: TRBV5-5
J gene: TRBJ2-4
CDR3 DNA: TGTGCCAGCAGCTTGGTATTTTCGGTAGCCGCTGGGAAAAACATTCAGTACTTC
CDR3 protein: CASSLVFSVAAGKNIQYF

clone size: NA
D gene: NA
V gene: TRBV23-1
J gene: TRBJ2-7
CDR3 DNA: TGCGCCAGCAGGAGACAGACCATATTTTACGAGCAGTACTTC
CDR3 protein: CASRRQTIFYEQYF

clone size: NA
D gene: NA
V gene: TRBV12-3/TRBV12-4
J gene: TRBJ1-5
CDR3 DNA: TGTGCCAGCAGTTCCAGGGCGGCGGGACCCCAGCATTTT
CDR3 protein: CASSSRAAGPQHF

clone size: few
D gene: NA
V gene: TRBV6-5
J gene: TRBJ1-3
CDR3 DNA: TGTGCCAGCAGTTCGGGATTTGGAAACACCATATATTTT
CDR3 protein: CASSSGFGNTIYF

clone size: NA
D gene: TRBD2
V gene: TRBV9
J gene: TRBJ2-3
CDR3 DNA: TGTGCCAGCACCGAAACGGGGGGGTCCGATACGCAGTATTTT
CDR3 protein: CASTETGGSDTQYF

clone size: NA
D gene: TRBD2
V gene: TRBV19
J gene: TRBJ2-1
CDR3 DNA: TGTGCCAGTATAGGAGCGGGGCACTCCTACAATGAGCAGTTCTTC
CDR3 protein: CASIGAGHSYNEQFF

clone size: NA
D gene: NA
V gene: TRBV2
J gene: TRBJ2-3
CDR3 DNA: TGTGCCAGCAGTGAAGAGGCGGGGAACACAGATACGCAGTATTTT
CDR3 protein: CASSEEAGNTDTQYF

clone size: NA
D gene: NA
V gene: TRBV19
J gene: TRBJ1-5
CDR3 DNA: TGTGCCAGTAGTATTAGGCAGGGCTTCAATCAGCCCCAGCATTTT
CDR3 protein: CASSIRQGFNQPQHF

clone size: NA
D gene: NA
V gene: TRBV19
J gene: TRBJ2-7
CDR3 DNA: TGTGCCAGTAGTCCGTCAGGGGCTGGGGAGCAGTACTTC
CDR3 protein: CASSPSGAGEQYF

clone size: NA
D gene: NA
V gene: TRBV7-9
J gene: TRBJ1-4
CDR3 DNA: TGTGCCAGCAGCGGGCAGGGAATTGATGCTGAAAAACTGTTTTTT
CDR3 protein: CASSGQGIDAEKLFF

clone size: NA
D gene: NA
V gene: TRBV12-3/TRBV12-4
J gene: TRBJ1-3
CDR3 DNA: TGTGCCAGCAGCCAGGCTCCTGGAAACACCATATATTTT
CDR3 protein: CASSQAPGNTIYF

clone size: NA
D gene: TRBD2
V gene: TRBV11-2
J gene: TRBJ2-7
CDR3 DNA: TGTGCCAGCAGCCAAACTAGCGGGGGGGCCGCCTACGAGCAGTACTTC
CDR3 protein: CASSQTSGGAAYEQYF

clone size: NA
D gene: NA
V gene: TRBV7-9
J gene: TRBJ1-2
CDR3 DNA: TGTGCCACCACAACGGACAGCCGTCCTGCTAACTATGGCTACACCTTC
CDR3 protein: CATTTDSRPANYGYTF

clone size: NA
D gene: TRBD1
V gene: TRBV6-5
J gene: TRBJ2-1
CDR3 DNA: TGTGCCAGCAGTTACCGGACAGGGAATGAGCAGTTCTTC
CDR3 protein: CASSYRTGNEQFF

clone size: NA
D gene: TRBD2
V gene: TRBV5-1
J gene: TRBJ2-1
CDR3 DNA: TGCGCCAGCAGCTTGGGCCTCGGGACTAGCTCCTACAATGAGCAGTTCTTC
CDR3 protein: CASSLGLGTSSYNEQFF